The 20 T cell receptor beta chains below all came from one sample that was sequenced in a study of graft-versus-host responses after intestinal transplantation. These receptors' targets are unknown. Using immunoSEQ multiplex PCR, the repertoire was profiled, and TCRdb retains in-frame clones only, with some absent. This table has about 97,000 clones, 91% appearing once. Sequenced here: unstimulated CD4+ T cells sorted from spleen or lymph node cells, sampled before transplant. All receptors derive from a human donor who was the organ donor for an intestinal transplant.

The chain joins TRBV4-2 to TRBJ2-7; the D gene is possibly TRBD1 (6 bases). V was pared by 4 bases and J by 0 bases, with 19 bases between. CDR3 length: 17 residues. CDR1 LGHNA and CDR2 YNFKEQ come from the germline V gene. The CDR3 loop is CASSRQNLGARSYEQYF. CDR3 nucleotide sequence: TGTGCCAGCAGCCGGCAGAACCTGGGGGCGCGCTCCTACGAGCAGTACTTC.

This clone was detected only once. V gene TRBV7-6 combines with J gene TRBJ1-1; 7 bases are shared with TRBD1. With V trimmed by 5 bases and J by 11 bases, 11 bases remained unmatched. The CDR3 contains 13 residues. Germline CDR1 SGHVS, CDR2 FNYEAQ. DNA of the CDR3: TGTGCCAGCAGCCCGAAGACAGGGTCTGTTGCTTTCTTT. Protein: CASSPKTGSVAFF.

The chain carries TRBV2 and TRBJ1-2; D is unclear. Germline CDR1 and CDR2: SNHLY and FYNNEI. The CDR3 is 12 residues long. The V gene lost 4 bases and the J gene lost 3 bases, with 6 bases spanning the gap. The DNA of the CDR3 is TGTGCCAGCAGTGCGCAGGACTATGGCTACACCTTC. This encodes CASSAQDYGYTF.

The chain combines TRBV4-2 with TRBJ2-7, with D perhaps matching TRBD2 (6 bases). Germline assignment: CDR1 LGHNA and CDR2 YNFKEQ. Trimming left V 7 bases short and J 0 bases short, with 13 bases between. CDR3 size: 14 residues. CDR3 DNA sequence: TGTGCCAGCACCCCGGGGGTGAGCTCCTACGAGCAGTACTTC. This translates into CASTPGVSSYEQYF.

The V call is TRBV29-1, the J call TRBJ2-4; a weak D match, TRBD1 (5 bases). The CDR3 has 14 residues. Deletions cut 7 bases from V and 0 bases from J, with 13 bases between. Germline V gene data show CDR1 as SQVTM and CDR2 as ANQGSEA. In DNA form, the CDR3 reads TGCAGCGCGAGGCCCCAGGGAGCCAAAAACATTCAGTACTTC. Encoded protein: CSARPQGAKNIQYF.

The gene calls are TRBV7-8 and TRBJ2-5; 13 nucleotides agree with TRBD2. The V gene end was trimmed by 1 base and the J gene end by 2 bases; junction bases not matched to a gene: 4. CDR1 is SGHVS and CDR2 is FQNEAQ in the germline V gene. The CDR3 has 17 amino acids. The CDR3 loop reads CASSLVPGLAGQETQYF. CDR3 coding DNA: TGTGCCAGCAGCTTAGTTCCGGGACTAGCGGGGCAAGAGACCCAGTACTTC.

The chain recombines TRBV4-1 with TRBJ1-3; the D is unclear. There are 16 residues in the CDR3. The germline V gene encodes CDR1 MGHRA and CDR2 YSYEKL. Between the trimmed V and J ends, which lost 3 bases and 0 bases, there was a span of 12 bases. DNA of the CDR3: TGCGCCAGCAGCCAGGATCCGGGTCGCTCTGGAAACACCATATATTTT. Protein sequence: CASSQDPGRSGNTIYF.

The gene calls are TRBV5-1 and TRBJ1-1; TRBD1 aligns across 10 bases. Germline values: CDR1 SGHRS, CDR2 YFSETQ. The V gene end was trimmed by 3 bases and the J gene end by 4 bases; junction bases not matched to a gene: 3. This CDR3 has 14 residues. DNA for the CDR3: TGCGCCAGCAGCTGGGACAGGGGTTTCACTGAAGCTTTCTTT. Translated: CASSWDRGFTEAFF.

The rearrangement uses TRBV7-9 and TRBJ1-4; possible D gene TRBD1, 5 bases. CDR3 length: 18 amino acids. Trimming shortened V by 5 bases and J by 0 bases, and 19 bases separated the two germline ends. CDR1 and CDR2 from the germline V gene are SEHNR and FQNEAQ (reference sequence). CDR3 in DNA: TGTGCCAGCAGCCCCCGTCGGGGGGATTGGTCAACTAATGAAAAACTGTTTTTT. Residues: CASSPRRGDWSTNEKLFF.

The chain links TRBV28 to TRBJ1-4; D is unclear. Germline CDR1 MDHEN, CDR2 SYDVKM. V dropped 6 bases and J dropped 1 base, with 6 bases sitting between them. This CDR3 region has 13 residues. The CDR3 sequence: CASRSGTNEKLFF. The CDR3 DNA sequence: TGTGCCAGCAGGTCGGGAACTAATGAAAAACTGTTTTTT.

This chain connects TRBV27 to TRBJ2-1; TRBD1 matches at 7 bases. CDR1 is MNHEY and CDR2 is SMNVEV in the germline V gene (reference sequence). J gave up 5 bases and V 3 bases, and 10 bases lay outside the gene matches. This CDR3 contains 16 residues. DNA of the CDR3: TGTGCCAGCAGTTTGCGAAGGGGGCAGGGGAACAATGAGCAGTTCTTC. Translated, it gives CASSLRRGQGNNEQFF.

This rearrangement joins TRBV7-5 to TRBJ1-2; the DNA was not used to check the table's D call, TRBD1. TRBV7-5 is assigned pseudogene status. CDR3 length: 16 residues. The CDR3 DNA follows: TGTGTCAGAAGCTCCAGACTCGAACAGGGTTGGTACGGCTACACCTTC. It codes for CVRSSRLEQGWYGYTF.

The chain links TRBV27 to TRBJ2-1; 7 nucleotides agree with TRBD1. CDR3 length equals 15 residues. CDR1 and CDR2 from the germline V gene are MNHEY and SMNVEV (reference sequence). The CDR3 DNA sequence: TGTGCGAGCGCGGGTGGTGACAGGGTATTAAGTGAGCAGTTCTTC. Translation: CASAGGDRVLSEQFF.

The chain carries TRBV11-3 and TRBJ1-3; 11 bases are shared with TRBD1. With 4 bases clipped from V and 2 bases from J, the junction kept 4 bases outside the gene matches. The CDR3 covers 16 residues. Germline CDR1 SGHNT, CDR2 YENEEA. CDR3: CASSSGQGAAGNTIYF. CDR3 sequence (DNA): TGTGCCAGCAGCTCCGGACAGGGGGCAGCTGGAAACACCATATATTTT.

The chain is built from TRBV14 and TRBJ2-7; D may be TRBD1 (6 bases). Germline lookup yields CDR1 SGHDN and CDR2 FVKESK. V was clipped by 3 bases and J by 6 bases, with 18 bases between them. This CDR3 is 15 amino acids long. CDR3 DNA: TGTGCCAGCAGCCAGGGCAGGGGAATAGGGCGCGAGCAGTACTTC. Translation: CASSQGRGIGREQYF.

The chain couples TRBV6-6 to TRBJ2-1, with 11 bases lining up with TRBD2. The CDR3 runs to 15 residues. Per germline, CDR1 MNHNY and CDR2 SVGAGI (reference sequence). Unmatched junction bases numbered 7, after V lost 7 bases and J lost 5 bases. The chain's CDR3 is CASTRLAGTNNEQFF. CDR3 in DNA: TGTGCCAGCACCCGACTAGCGGGGACTAACAATGAGCAGTTCTTC.

The J gene is TRBJ2-7, the V gene TRBV19; D unresolved. The CDR3 runs to 11 residues. Germline lookup yields CDR1 LNHDA and CDR2 SQIVND (reference sequence). V was clipped by 10 bases and J by 2 bases, with 9 bases between them. CDR3 sequence reads: CAKPTTYEQYF. The CDR3 DNA reads TGTGCCAAACCCACAACCTACGAGCAGTACTTC.

The V and J genes are TRBV4-2 and TRBJ2-1, with a weak D call TRBD2 (6 bases). The CDR3 totals 14 residues. V lost 6 bases and J lost 4, with 13 bases in between. From germline, CDR1 is LGHNA and CDR2 YNFKEQ. The CDR3 protein is CASRGTGGYNEQFF. The CDR3 DNA is TGTGCCAGCAGAGGGACTGGGGGGTACAATGAGCAGTTCTTC.

This clone was observed a few times. This rearrangement joins TRBV28 to TRBJ1-6; possible D gene TRBD1, 5 bases. This CDR3 comprises 14 residues. The V gene lost 5 bases and the J gene lost 4 bases, with 9 bases spanning the gap. In germline, CDR1 is MDHEN, CDR2 SYDVKM. The CDR3 nucleotides are TGTGCCAGCAGTCGTCACAGGTATAATTCACCCCTCCACTTT. It translates to CASSRHRYNSPLHF. Drawing the rest from reference TRBV28 and TRBJ1-6, the complete variable domain is DVKVTQSSRYLVKRTGEKVFLECVQDMDHENMFWYRQDPGLGLRLIYFSYDVKMKEKGDIPEGYSVSREKKERFSLILESASTNQTSMYLCASSRHRYNSPLHFGNGTRLTVT.

This chain joins TRBV4-3 and TRBJ2-5, with a weak D call TRBD1 (6 bases). The germline CDR1 and CDR2 sequences are LGHNA and YSLEER. This CDR3 comprises 13 residues. V lost 4 bases and J 9 bases, leaving 15 bases between the germline ends. The DNA of the CDR3 is TGCGCCAGCAGCCTCCCGGTAGGGGGACCCCAGTACTTC. This sequence encodes CASSLPVGGPQYF.